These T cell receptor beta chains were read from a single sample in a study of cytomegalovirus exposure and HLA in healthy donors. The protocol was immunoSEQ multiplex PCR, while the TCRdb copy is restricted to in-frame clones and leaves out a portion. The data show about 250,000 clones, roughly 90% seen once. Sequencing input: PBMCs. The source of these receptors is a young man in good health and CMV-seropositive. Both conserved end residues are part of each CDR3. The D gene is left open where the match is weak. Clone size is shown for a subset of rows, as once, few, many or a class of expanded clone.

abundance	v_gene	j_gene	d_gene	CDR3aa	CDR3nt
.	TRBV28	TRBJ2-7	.	CASSFKAYEQYF	TGTGCCAGCAGTTTCAAGGCCTACGAGCAGTACTTC
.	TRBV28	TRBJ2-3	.	CASSYFAGTYAKGSTDTQYF	TGTGCCAGCAGCTATTTCGCCGGGACGTACGCCAAAGGAAGCACAGATACGCAGTATTTT
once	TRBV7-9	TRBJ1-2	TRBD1	CASSSPGQGRGYTF	TGTGCCAGCAGCTCACCGGGACAGGGTCGAGGCTACACCTTC
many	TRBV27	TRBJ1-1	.	CASWVQGPNTEAFF	TGTGCCAGCTGGGTACAGGGCCCGAACACTGAAGCTTTCTTT
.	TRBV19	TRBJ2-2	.	CASSLGWAVNTGELFF	TGTGCCAGTAGCCTAGGGTGGGCGGTGAACACCGGGGAGCTGTTTTTT
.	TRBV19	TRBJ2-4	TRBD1	CASRNQGRGPAKNIQYF	TGTGCCAGCAGAAATCAGGGCAGGGGGCCGGCCAAAAACATTCAGTACTTC
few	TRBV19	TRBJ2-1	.	CASSASGTSYNEQFF	TGTGCCAGTAGTGCCAGCGGGACATCCTACAATGAGCAGTTCTTC
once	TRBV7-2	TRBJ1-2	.	CASSLGAGPNYGYTF	TGTGCCAGCAGCTTAGGGGCCGGACCTAACTATGGCTACACCTTC
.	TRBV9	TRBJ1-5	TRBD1	CASSAGQGSPQHF	TGTGCCAGCAGCGCGGGACAGGGCTCCCCCCAGCATTTT
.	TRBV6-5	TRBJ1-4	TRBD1	CASKTGTNEKLFF	TGTGCCAGCAAGACAGGGACTAATGAAAAACTGTTTTTT
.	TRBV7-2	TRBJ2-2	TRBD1	CASSLATGPTNTGELFF	TGTGCCAGCAGCTTAGCGACAGGGCCCACGAACACCGGGGAGCTGTTTTTT
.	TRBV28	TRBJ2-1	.	CASSFRARLRYNEQFF	TGTGCCAGCAGTTTCAGGGCCCGACTACGGTACAATGAGCAGTTCTTC
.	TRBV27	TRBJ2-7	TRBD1	CASSLSGRGQVEQYF	TGTGCCAGCAGTTTATCGGGCAGGGGGCAGGTCGAGCAGTACTTC
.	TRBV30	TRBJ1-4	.	CAWSSATNEKLFF	TGTGCCTGGAGTAGTGCCACTAATGAAAAACTGTTTTTT
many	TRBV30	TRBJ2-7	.	CAWSARARGPYEQYF	TGTGCCTGGAGTGCCCGGGCCAGGGGTCCCTACGAGCAGTACTTC
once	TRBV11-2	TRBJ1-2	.	CASSLDQGSHGYTF	TGTGCCAGCAGCTTAGATCAGGGCAGCCATGGCTACACCTTC
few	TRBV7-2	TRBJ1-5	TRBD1	CASRFDRGSNQPQHF	TGTGCCAGCAGATTCGACAGGGGCTCCAATCAGCCCCAGCATTTT
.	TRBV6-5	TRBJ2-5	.	CASSYAPQETQYF	TGTGCCAGCAGTTACGCACCCCAAGAGACCCAGTACTTC
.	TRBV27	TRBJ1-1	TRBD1	CASTKQGGSEAFF	TGTGCCAGCACTAAACAGGGGGGGTCTGAAGCTTTCTTT
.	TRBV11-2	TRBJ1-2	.	CASSLIGVGVDGYTF	TGTGCCAGCAGCTTAATAGGTGTGGGAGTGGATGGCTACACCTTC
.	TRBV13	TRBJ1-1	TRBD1	CASSLAGTGLNTEAFF	TGTGCCAGCAGCTTAGCCGGGACAGGGTTAAACACTGAAGCTTTCTTT
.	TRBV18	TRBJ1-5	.	CASSPGLNQPQHF	TGTGCCAGCTCCCCCGGTCTCAATCAGCCCCAGCATTTT
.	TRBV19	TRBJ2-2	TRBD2	CASSMGRDTGELFF	TGTGCCAGTAGTATGGGGAGGGACACCGGGGAGCTGTTTTTT
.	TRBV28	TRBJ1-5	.	CASRLGVMASNQPQHF	TGTGCCAGCAGACTAGGGGTGATGGCGAGCAATCAGCCCCAGCATTTT
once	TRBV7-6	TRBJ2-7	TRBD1	CASSSRDSYEQYF	TGTGCCAGCAGCTCCCGGGACAGCTACGAGCAGTACTTC
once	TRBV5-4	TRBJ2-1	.	CASSAGTGNAYNEQFF	TGTGCCAGCAGCGCTGGGACCGGGAACGCCTACAATGAGCAGTTCTTC
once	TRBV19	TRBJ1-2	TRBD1	CASTADPGQGAYGYTF	TGTGCCAGTACCGCCGACCCGGGACAGGGCGCTTATGGCTACACCTTC
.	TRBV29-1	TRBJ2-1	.	CSVTDAPTNEQFF	TGCAGCGTTACGGACGCTCCTACGAATGAGCAGTTCTTC
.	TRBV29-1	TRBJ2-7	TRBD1	CSASGGEGYEQYF	TGCAGCGCGTCAGGGGGCGAAGGCTACGAGCAGTACTTC
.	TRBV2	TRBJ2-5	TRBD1	CASSWTGEQETQYF	TGTGCCAGCTCCTGGACAGGGGAACAAGAGACCCAGTACTTC
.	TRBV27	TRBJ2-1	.	CASRNRDYNEQFF	TGTGCCAGCAGGAACAGGGATTACAATGAGCAGTTCTTC
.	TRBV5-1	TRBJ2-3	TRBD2	CASRHKGLAGQQFATDTQYF	TGCGCCAGCCGACACAAGGGACTAGCGGGGCAACAATTCGCCACAGATACGCAGTATTTT
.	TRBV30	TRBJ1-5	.	CAWSIGQSINQPQHF	TGTGCCTGGAGTATCGGACAGTCCATCAATCAGCCCCAGCATTTT
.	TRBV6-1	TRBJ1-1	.	CASSAVDPGAMGTEAFF	TGTGCCAGCAGTGCGGTCGATCCGGGGGCGATGGGGACTGAAGCTTTCTTT
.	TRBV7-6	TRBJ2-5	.	CASRYMETQYF	TGTGCCAGCAGATATATGGAGACCCAGTACTTC
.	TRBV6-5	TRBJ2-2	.	CASSYLYLREVAVLFF	TGTGCCAGCAGTTACCTATATCTCAGGGAGGTCGCCGTGTTGTTTTTT
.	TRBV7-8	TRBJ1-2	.	CASTLGTSNYGYTF	TGTGCCAGCACCTTAGGGACATCTAACTATGGCTACACCTTC
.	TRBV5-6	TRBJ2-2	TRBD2	CASSLPGLAGVTGELFF	TGTGCCAGCAGCCTTCCGGGACTAGCGGGAGTTACCGGGGAGCTGTTTTTT
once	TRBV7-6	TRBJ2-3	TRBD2	CASSSDLAGATDTQYF	TGTGCCAGCAGCTCCGACCTAGCGGGAGCGACAGATACGCAGTATTTT
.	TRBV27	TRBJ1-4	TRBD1	CASSLQGAGEKLFF	TGTGCCAGCAGTTTACAGGGGGCGGGTGAAAAACTGTTTTTT
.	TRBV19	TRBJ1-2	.	CASSGRGVHYGYTF	TGTGCCAGTAGTGGGAGGGGAGTTCACTATGGCTACACCTTC
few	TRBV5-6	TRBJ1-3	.	CASTTIRDHSGNTIYF	TGTGCCAGCACCACTATCAGGGACCACTCTGGAAACACCATATATTTT
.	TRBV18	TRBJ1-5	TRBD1	CASSQSPPGQMSGNQPQHF	TGTGCCAGCTCACAGTCGCCCCCGGGACAGATGTCGGGCAATCAGCCCCAGCATTTT
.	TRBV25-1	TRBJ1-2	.	CASSEWVGNYGYTF	TGTGCCAGCAGTGAATGGGTCGGTAACTATGGCTACACCTTC